This TCR beta chain is drawn from a study of blood T cell repertoires in COVID-19. At the level of the study: Both acute and convalescent COVID-19 samples were obtained from the United States, Italy and Spain. PBMCs, B-cell-depleted T cells, or T cells provided the cDNA or gDNA that made up the material.

Methods used by the authors: It was from reference gene primer amplification that nucleated cell counts were estimated. Repertoires were generated with immunoSEQ multiplex PCR, while TCRdb's copy carries only in-frame clones and drops some. V and J calls and clone size come straight from that table; D and trimming were deduced from the DNA. The sample contains 50,000 to 70,000 clones, 90% of which appear only once. This TCR was recovered from a woman at least 80 years old with active COVID-19. Sequences were obtained from peripheral blood.

Here the CDR3 reads CASSETRRDQPQHF. The CDR3 DNA is TGTGCCAGCAGTGAAACCAGGAGGGATCAGCCCCAGCATTTT. The chain is built from TRBV2 and TRBJ1-5; unclear D gene. Germline CDR1 SNHLY, CDR2 FYNNEI. This CDR3 is built from 14 residues. V lost 2 bases and J lost 5, with 10 bases in between. The complete variable domain, with remaining parts taken from reference TRBV2 and TRBJ1-5, reads EPEVTQTPSHQVTQMGQEVILRCVPISNHLYFYWYRQILGQKVEFLVSFYNNEISEKSEIFDDQFSVERPDGSNFTLKIRSTKLEDSAMYFCASSETRRDQPQHFGDGTRLSIL.